This T cell receptor (beta chain) was captured in a study of beta chain features in type 1 diabetes. This clone was observed a few times. Its antigen is currently unknown. Reverse transcription of all isolated RNA meant that expressed TCRB transcripts were sequenced. Read counts averaged approximately 3.5 million for samples of naive, central memory and regulatory T cells. The table came from immunoSEQ multiplex PCR; TCRdb's copy has only in-frame clones and leaves some out. The sample consists of about 250,000 clones, around 14% of them appearing once. General study findings and limits: There was no resolution here of whether HLA type influences TCRB rearrangement.

The CDR3 contains 14 residues. Germline lookup yields CDR1 MNHNY and CDR2 SVGAGI (reference sequence). Trimming left V 10 bases short and J 3 bases short, with 16 bases between. The gene calls are TRBV6-6 and TRBJ1-5; tentatively, D is TRBD1 (6 bases). The sequencing input was naive CD4+ T cells from blood. The clonotype originates from a woman in her 40s in good health. This CDR3 is CATESRGSNQPQHF. As DNA, the CDR3 is TGTGCCACCGAATCGAGGGGGTCCAATCAGCCCCAGCATTTT.